Reported below is one TCR beta chain. The TCRbeta library was prepared with unique molecular identifiers. TCRdb redid the calling of the PCR reads with MiXCR, one entry per CDR3 protein. The profile shows about 640,000 distinct CDR3 sequences, approximately 15% of them singletons. This entry belongs to a study of T-cell reconstitution after alpha-beta-depleted transplantation in children. The specimen was PBMCs from the stem cell graft donor, collected from the stem cell graft. This TCR was sampled from a human donor who donated a stem cell graft to a child with acute myeloid leukemia.

CDR3 in amino acids: CASSQDLGVDRRDGYTF. The CDR3 DNA is TGTGCCAGCAGCCAAGATCTCGGGGTGGACAGGCGGGATGGCTACACCTTC. The chain links TRBV14 to TRBJ1-2, with 7 positions matching TRBD1. The CDR3 loop spans 17 amino acids. Unmatched junction bases numbered 13, after V lost 0 bases and J lost 6 bases. Germline lookup yields CDR1 SGHDN and CDR2 FVKESK.